The 28 T cell receptor beta chains given below trace back to one sample, sequenced in a study of blood T cell repertoires in COVID-19 (dated by TCRdb to the early 2020s). Libraries were constructed by the immunoSEQ multiplex PCR assay. TCRdb carries this immuneACCESS record with in-frame sequences only. Its versions omit some clonotypes, under half of them owing to an unresolved V gene in the studies checked, with the rest unexplained. The sample data list 65,000 to 70,000 clones, and roughly 86% of these were observed just once. Roughly 4% of the sample is in the top ten clones. The sample consisted of peripheral blood. All receptors come from a man aged 50 to 60 with acute or convalescent COVID-19.

J is TRBJ1-1 and V is TRBV28; D remains ambiguous. Germline V lookup: CDR1 MDHEN, CDR2 SYDVKM. The CDR3 spans 11 residues. V lost 7 bases and J 3 bases, leaving 6 bases between the germline ends. CDR3 sequence reads: CASTTYTEAFF. In nucleotides, the CDR3 is TGTGCCAGCACTACGTACACTGAAGCTTTCTTT.

This sequence joins TRBV7-9 and TRBJ1-2; 7 positions agree with TRBD1. The length of the CDR3 is 13 residues. Trimming removed 5 bases from V and 2 bases from J; junction bases left unmatched: 2. Germline CDR1 is SEHNR and CDR2 is FQNEAQ (reference sequence). Written as DNA, the CDR3 is TGTGCCAGCAGCGTGACAGGGAACTATGGCTACACCTTC. As protein: CASSVTGNYGYTF.

This chain joins TRBV5-6 and TRBJ1-1; 8 nucleotides align to TRBD1. CDR3 size: 13 residues. Germline lookup yields CDR1 SGHDT and CDR2 YYEEEE. Losses at the gene ends were 3 bases for V and 4 bases for J; bases not matched to a gene: 2. The CDR3 sequence: CASSWGTGTEAFF. CDR3 coding DNA: TGTGCCAGCAGCTGGGGGACAGGCACTGAAGCTTTCTTT.

The rearrangement links TRBV28 to TRBJ1-3; TRBD1 matches at 7 bases. V lost 4 bases, J lost 3 bases, and 3 bases stayed unmatched. The CDR3 loop spans 14 amino acids. Germline V gene sequence: CDR1 MDHEN, CDR2 SYDVKM. CDR3 amino acids: CASSSTGVGNTIYF. In DNA, the CDR3 is TGTGCCAGCAGTTCTACAGGGGTTGGAAACACCATATATTTT.

The chain recombines TRBV6-5 with TRBJ1-3; 7 bases match TRBD1. Looked up from germline, CDR1 is MNHEY and CDR2 is SVGAGI. The J segment lost 9 bases and the V segment lost 10 bases, leaving 3 bases of the junction unmatched. There are 10 residues in the CDR3. The CDR3 nucleotides read TGTGCCACCTCAGGGGGCACCATATATTTT. Protein: CATSGGTIYF.

This clone was detected only once. The rearrangement uses TRBV2 and TRBJ2-2; TRBD2 agrees at 9 bases. The germline gives CDR1 SNHLY, CDR2 FYNNEI. The CDR3 consists of 16 residues. Trimming took 8 bases from V and 5 from J; bases not matched to a gene: 12. CDR3: CASGGSGSRKTGELFF. CDR3 bases: TGTGCCAGCGGGGGTAGCGGGAGTCGAAAAACCGGGGAGCTGTTTTTT.

The rearrangement joins TRBV2 to TRBJ1-1; D perhaps matches TRBD1 (5 bases). The CDR3 totals 15 residues. CDR1 and CDR2 from the germline V gene are SNHLY and FYNNEI. Trimming took off 2 bases at V and 0 bases at J, with 10 bases between the two ends. CDR3 coding DNA: TGTGCCAGCAGTGAACAGGGTCAGATGAACACTGAAGCTTTCTTT. Protein sequence: CASSEQGQMNTEAFF.

This chain connects TRBV27 to TRBJ2-7, with D perhaps matching TRBD1 (6 bases). Germline values: CDR1 MNHEY, CDR2 SMNVEV (reference sequence). Trimming took off 6 bases at V and 6 bases at J, with 27 bases between the two ends. The CDR3 is made up of 17 amino acids. In nucleotides, the CDR3 is TGTGCCAGCAGGAGGCTTCACAGGGCAGGCAGGAAAGGCGAGCAGTACTTC. Its protein is CASRRLHRAGRKGEQYF.

The V gene is TRBV5-8, the J gene TRBJ2-7; possibly TRBD1 for D (7 bases). Germline V gene data show CDR1 as SGHTS and CDR2 as YDEGEE. This CDR3 spans 15 amino acids. Trimming cost V 1 base and J 2 bases, with 13 bases left between them. The CDR3 is CASSLQGGIPYEQYF. The CDR3 bases are TGTGCCAGCAGCTTGCAGGGGGGAATCCCCTACGAGCAGTACTTC.

In the case of this clone: Other DNA sequences in this sample translate to the same CDR3. This chain connects TRBV5-1 to TRBJ1-1, with D possibly matching TRBD1 (5 bases). With 2 bases removed from V and 2 bases from J, the gap between germline ends came to 7 bases. This CDR3 has 13 amino acids. CDR1 is SGHRS and CDR2 is YFSETQ in the germline V gene. CDR3 sequence: CASSLGENTEAFF. The CDR3 bases are TGCGCCAGCAGCTTAGGGGAAAACACTGAAGCTTTCTTT.

The rearrangement links TRBV5-1 to TRBJ2-3; possible D gene TRBD1, 6 bases. Germline values: CDR1 SGHRS, CDR2 YFSETQ. The CDR3 covers 15 residues. Trimming took 0 bases from V and 8 from J, leaving 16 bases between them. For the CDR3, the DNA is TGCGCCAGCAGCTTGGTAACAGGGCCCCGGGGTACGCAGTATTTT. It yields the protein CASSLVTGPRGTQYF.

The rearrangement uses TRBV13 and TRBJ1-2, with TRBD1 identical over 9 bases. The CDR3 spans 13 residues. With V trimmed by 6 bases and J by 2 bases, 1 base remained unmatched. Germline assignment: CDR1 PRHDT and CDR2 FYEKMQ (reference sequence). CDR3 protein: CASSGQGNYGYTF. CDR3 coding DNA: TGTGCCAGCAGTGGACAGGGGAACTATGGCTACACCTTC.

The chain couples TRBV9 to TRBJ2-1, with 8 positions matching TRBD2. J gave up 2 bases and V 0 bases, and 7 bases lay outside the gene matches. This CDR3 is built from 17 residues. Per germline, CDR1 SGDLS and CDR2 YYNGEE. Here the CDR3 reads CASSVGVAGGPYNEQFF. CDR3 nucleotide sequence: TGTGCCAGCAGCGTAGGGGTGGCGGGAGGCCCCTACAATGAGCAGTTCTTC.

J is TRBJ2-3 and V is TRBV6-5; perhaps TRBD2 as D (5 bases). V was shortened by 3 bases and J by 3 bases, with 7 bases between the two germline ends. This CDR3 has 13 residues. Germline V lookup: CDR1 MNHEY, CDR2 SVGAGI. CDR3 coding DNA: TGTGCCAGCAGTTATGGGAGAACAGATACGCAGTATTTT. As protein: CASSYGRTDTQYF.

The chain links TRBV18 to TRBJ2-5; D might be TRBD1 (6 bases). Per germline, CDR1 KGHSH and CDR2 LQKENI. V lost 4 bases to trimming and J lost 2 bases, with 14 bases between them. The CDR3 is 15 residues long. In DNA form, the CDR3 reads TGTGCCAGCTCACTTTGGGGACAAATACAAGAGACCCAGTACTTC. Protein: CASSLWGQIQETQYF.

This clone appeared once. The V and J genes are TRBV6-1 and TRBJ1-6, with a possible D match to TRBD1 (6 bases). Per the germline V gene, CDR1 is MNHNS and CDR2 is SASEGT. V was pared by 3 bases and J by 5 bases, with 11 bases between. The CDR3 extends over 15 amino acids. The CDR3 DNA follows: TGTGCCAGCAGTGACGGACAGACAAATAATTCACCCCTCCACTTT. Translating gives CASSDGQTNNSPLHF.

This clone has at least ten counts. The chain has TRBV28 and TRBJ2-7; perhaps TRBD2 as D (5 bases). V was clipped by 6 bases and J by 2 bases, with 14 bases between them. The CDR3 totals 14 residues. Germline V lookup: CDR1 MDHEN, CDR2 SYDVKM. CDR3 region: CASSLVGEAYEQYF. The CDR3 nucleotides are TGTGCCAGCAGCCTAGTGGGAGAGGCCTACGAGCAGTACTTC.

V is TRBV12-1 and J is TRBJ2-7; the table's D call of TRBD1 was not tested on the DNA. TRBV12-1 is termed a pseudogene. CDR3 length equals 14 residues. DNA for the CDR3: TGTGCCAGCAGCCAGGGGGGTTCCACCTACGAGCAGTACTTC. Translation: CASSQGGSTYEQYF.

The chain combines TRBV19 with TRBJ2-1, with D unclear. The CDR3 covers 12 residues. V was cut by 4 bases and J by 5 bases, with 6 bases left in between. The V gene's germline CDR1 is LNHDA and CDR2 SQIVND (reference sequence). CDR3: CASSTRNNEQFF. The CDR3 coding sequence is TGTGCCAGTAGTACCAGGAACAATGAGCAGTTCTTC.

The chain couples TRBV7-3 to TRBJ2-3; TRBD1 agrees at 8 bases. Germline V gene sequence: CDR1 SGHTA, CDR2 FQGTGA. This CDR3 contains 16 residues. J gave up 6 bases and V 5 bases, and 13 bases lay outside the gene matches. As DNA, the CDR3 is TGTGCCAGCAGCCCCGCGGGGAGGACAGGGCAGGATACGCAGTATTTT. Translated, it gives CASSPAGRTGQDTQYF.

In DNA form, the CDR3 reads TGTGCCTGGAATGGACAGGCGGGCGGGCCCCAGCATTTT. The encoded protein is CAWNGQAGGPQHF. This rearrangement joins TRBV30 to TRBJ1-5, with 7 nucleotides matching TRBD1. The trim removed 4 bases at V and 9 bases at J, leaving 9 bases unmatched. The CDR3 sequence is 13 residues long. Germline V lookup: CDR1 GTSNPN, CDR2 SVGIG (reference sequence).

This chain connects TRBV7-9 to TRBJ2-5; possible D gene TRBD1, 6 bases. V gave up 7 bases and J gave up 1 base, with 10 bases separating them. The CDR3 runs 13 residues. Germline V lookup: CDR1 SEHNR, CDR2 FQNEAQ (reference sequence). The CDR3: CASTRTVQETQYF. The CDR3 DNA reads as TGTGCCAGCACCCGGACAGTCCAAGAGACCCAGTACTTC.

The chain has TRBV21-1 and TRBJ2-5; TRBD2, the table's D call, was not compared with the DNA. TRBV21-1 is noted as a pseudogene. The CDR3 sequence is 15 residues long. The CDR3 here is CASSKRVGRMETQYF. CDR3 in DNA: TGTGCCAGCAGCAAACGGGTTGGCCGCATGGAGACCCAGTACTTC.

This clone appeared a single time. The chain is built from TRBV6-1 and TRBJ2-7; no clear D gene. The CDR3 consists of 13 residues. Germline CDR1 reads MNHNS; CDR2 reads SASEGT. V lost 3 bases and J 2 bases, leaving 8 bases between the germline ends. The CDR3 is CASSDTVPYEQYF. In DNA form, the CDR3 reads TGTGCCAGCAGTGACACGGTCCCCTACGAGCAGTACTTC.

CDR3 loop: CASSVGYGRPGELFF. DNA for the CDR3: TGTGCCAGCAGCGTAGGATACGGGAGGCCCGGGGAGCTGTTTTTT. The chain couples TRBV9 to TRBJ2-2; 7 bases are shared with TRBD2. CDR3 length: 15 residues. Germline V gene lookup returns CDR1 SGDLS and CDR2 YYNGEE. The junction had 5 bases not matched to a gene; V was cut back by 0 bases and J by 6 bases.

The chain couples TRBV6-5 to TRBJ1-4; maybe TRBD1 (5 bases). Trimming pared 6 bases from V and 8 bases from J, leaving 19 bases between. This CDR3 contains 15 residues. Germline CDR1 and CDR2: MNHEY and SVGAGI. The DNA for the CDR3 is TGTGCCAGCAGGACCCGCGGGAGGGGAAAGGAAAAACTGTTTTTT. Its translation: CASRTRGRGKEKLFF.

The chain carries TRBV27 and TRBJ1-5, with TRBD1 identical over 8 bases. Germline CDR1 and CDR2: MNHEY and SMNVEV (reference sequence). The CDR3 length is 16 residues. The J segment lost 2 bases and the V segment lost 0 bases, leaving 3 bases of the junction unmatched. CDR3 DNA: TGTGCCAGCAGTTTATCTCCACAGGGGGGCAATCAGCCCCAGCATTTT. Protein sequence: CASSLSPQGGNQPQHF.

The V and J genes are TRBV9 and TRBJ2-7; possible D gene TRBD2, 6 bases. The CDR3 totals 15 residues. Looked up from germline, CDR1 is SGDLS and CDR2 is YYNGEE. The V end lost 0 bases, the J end lost 4 bases, and 14 bases lay between the germline ends. The CDR3 sequence is CASSVDEGLIYEQYF. The CDR3 nucleotides are TGTGCCAGCAGCGTAGATGAGGGACTTATATACGAGCAGTACTTC.